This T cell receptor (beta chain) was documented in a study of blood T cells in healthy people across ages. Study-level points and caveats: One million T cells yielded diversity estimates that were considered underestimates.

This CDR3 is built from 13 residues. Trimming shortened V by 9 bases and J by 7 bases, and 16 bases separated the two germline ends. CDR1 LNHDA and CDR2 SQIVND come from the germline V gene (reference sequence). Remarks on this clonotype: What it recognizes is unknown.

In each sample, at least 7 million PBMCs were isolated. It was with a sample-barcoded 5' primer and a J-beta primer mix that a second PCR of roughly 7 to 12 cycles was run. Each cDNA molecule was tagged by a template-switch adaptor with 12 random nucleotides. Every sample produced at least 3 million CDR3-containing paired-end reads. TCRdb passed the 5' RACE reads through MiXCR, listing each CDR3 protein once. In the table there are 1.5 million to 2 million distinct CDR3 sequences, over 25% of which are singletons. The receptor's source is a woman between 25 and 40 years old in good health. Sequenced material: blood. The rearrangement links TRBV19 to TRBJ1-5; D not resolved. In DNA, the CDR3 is TGTGCCAGCGGACCGGGTTTAAGCCAGCCCCAGCATTTT. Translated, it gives CASGPGLSQPQHF. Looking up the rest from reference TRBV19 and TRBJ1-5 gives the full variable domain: DGGITQSPKYLFRKEGQNVTLSCEQNLNHDAMYWYRQDPGQGLRLIYYSQIVNDFQKGDIAEGYSVSREKKESFPLTVTSAQKNPTAFYLCASGPGLSQPQHFGDGTRLSIL.